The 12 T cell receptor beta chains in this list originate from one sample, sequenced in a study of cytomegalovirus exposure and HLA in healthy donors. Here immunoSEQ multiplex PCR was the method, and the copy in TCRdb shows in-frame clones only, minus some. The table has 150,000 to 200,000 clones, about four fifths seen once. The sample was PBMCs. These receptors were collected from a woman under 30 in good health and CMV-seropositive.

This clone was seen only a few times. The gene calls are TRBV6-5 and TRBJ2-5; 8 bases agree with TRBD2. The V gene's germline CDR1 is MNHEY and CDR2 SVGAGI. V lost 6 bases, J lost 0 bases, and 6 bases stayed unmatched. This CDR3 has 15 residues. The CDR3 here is CASRERGSYQETQYF. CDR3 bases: TGTGCCAGCAGGGAGCGGGGGTCCTACCAAGAGACCCAGTACTTC.

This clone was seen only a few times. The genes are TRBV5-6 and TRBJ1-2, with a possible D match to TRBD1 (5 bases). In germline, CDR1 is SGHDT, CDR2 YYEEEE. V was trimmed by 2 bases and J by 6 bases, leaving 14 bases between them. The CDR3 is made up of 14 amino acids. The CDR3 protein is CASSLLQGLDGYTF. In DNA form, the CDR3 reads TGTGCCAGCAGCTTACTTCAGGGACTTGATGGCTACACCTTC.

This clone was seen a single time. The CDR3, as DNA: TGTGCCAGTAGTGCGTGGGACAGGGGCGACGAGCAGTACTTC. Encoded protein: CASSAWDRGDEQYF. V gene TRBV19 combines with J gene TRBJ2-7, with 10 bases that match TRBD1. The CDR3 is 14 residues long. The V gene end was trimmed by 5 bases and the J gene end by 5 bases; junction bases not matched to a gene: 6. Germline-derived CDR1 and CDR2 are LNHDA and SQIVND (reference sequence).

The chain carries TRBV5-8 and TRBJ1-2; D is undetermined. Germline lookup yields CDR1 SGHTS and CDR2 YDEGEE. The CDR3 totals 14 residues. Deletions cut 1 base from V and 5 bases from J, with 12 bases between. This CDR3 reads CASSLTDNRYGYTF. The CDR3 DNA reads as TGTGCCAGCAGCTTGACCGACAACCGGTATGGCTACACCTTC.

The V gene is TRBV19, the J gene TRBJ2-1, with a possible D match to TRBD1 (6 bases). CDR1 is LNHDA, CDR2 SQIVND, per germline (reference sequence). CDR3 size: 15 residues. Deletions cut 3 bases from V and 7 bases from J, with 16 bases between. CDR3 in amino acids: CASSISTGIQNEQFF. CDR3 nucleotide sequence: TGTGCCAGTAGTATTTCTACAGGGATACAGAATGAGCAGTTCTTC.

CDR3 sequence: CASSHSFGFAYEQYF. The CDR3 DNA reads as TGTGCCAGCAGCCATTCCTTTGGCTTCGCCTACGAGCAGTACTTC. V and J are TRBV14 and TRBJ2-7; no clear D gene. The germline V gene encodes CDR1 SGHDN and CDR2 FVKESK. The CDR3 extends over 15 amino acids. The V and J ends lost 3 bases and 2 bases respectively, with 14 bases between them.

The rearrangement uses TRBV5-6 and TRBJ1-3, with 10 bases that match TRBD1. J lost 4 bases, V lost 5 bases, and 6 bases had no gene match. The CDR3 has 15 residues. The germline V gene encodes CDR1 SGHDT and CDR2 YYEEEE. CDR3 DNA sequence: TGTGCCAGCAGGAGGGACAGGGGAGGAGGAAACACCATATATTTT. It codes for CASRRDRGGGNTIYF.

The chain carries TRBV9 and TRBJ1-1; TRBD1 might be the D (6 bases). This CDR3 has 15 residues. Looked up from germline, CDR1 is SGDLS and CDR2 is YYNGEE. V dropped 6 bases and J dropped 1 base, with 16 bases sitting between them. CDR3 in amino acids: CASKKGAGENTEAFF. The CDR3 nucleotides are TGTGCCAGCAAAAAAGGGGCAGGGGAGAACACTGAAGCTTTCTTT.

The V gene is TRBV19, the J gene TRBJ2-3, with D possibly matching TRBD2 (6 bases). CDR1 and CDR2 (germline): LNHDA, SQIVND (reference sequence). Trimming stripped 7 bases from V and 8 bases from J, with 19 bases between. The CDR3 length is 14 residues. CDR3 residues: CASKSRGEAGTQYF. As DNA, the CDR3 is TGTGCCAGTAAGTCGCGGGGCGAGGCTGGTACGCAGTATTTT.

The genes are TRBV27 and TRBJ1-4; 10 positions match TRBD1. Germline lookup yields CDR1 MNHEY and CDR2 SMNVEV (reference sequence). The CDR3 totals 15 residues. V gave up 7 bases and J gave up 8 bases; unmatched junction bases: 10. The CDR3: CASMDRGFSREKLFF. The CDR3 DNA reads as TGTGCCAGCATGGACAGGGGGTTCAGCAGGGAAAAACTGTTTTTT.

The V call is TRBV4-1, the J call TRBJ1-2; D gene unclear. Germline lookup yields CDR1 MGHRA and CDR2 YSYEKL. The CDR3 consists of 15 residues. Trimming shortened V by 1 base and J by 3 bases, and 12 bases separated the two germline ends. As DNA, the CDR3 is TGCGCCAGCAGCCAAGGGGCGGGGTTATACTATGGCTACACCTTC. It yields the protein CASSQGAGLYYGYTF.

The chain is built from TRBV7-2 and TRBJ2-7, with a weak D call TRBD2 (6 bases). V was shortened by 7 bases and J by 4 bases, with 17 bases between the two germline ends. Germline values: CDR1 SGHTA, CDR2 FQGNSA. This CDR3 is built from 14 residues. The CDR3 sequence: CASIPSGVLYEQYF. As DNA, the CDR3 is TGTGCCAGCATCCCCTCGGGGGTTTTATACGAGCAGTACTTC.